The clone carrying this T cell receptor (beta chain) was recorded a few times. What it binds is not known. At one boundary the junction diverges from the germline segment, which might be a read error. The method was immunoSEQ multiplex PCR; TCRdb's version includes in-frame clones alone and lacks a portion of them. The repertoire includes about 200,000 clones, roughly 91% of them detected once, and around 1% sits in the top ten. This entry belongs to a study of T cell responses to AZD1222 COVID-19 vaccine. Notes on the study in general: Spike-wide vaccine-associated CD4 TCRs dominated at 160-218 and 743-854. Most donors were white British, females outnumbered males, and clonal diversity was possibly underestimated. Baseline seropositivity characterized only six AZD1222 recipients.

The germline V gene has CDR1 MDHEN and CDR2 SYDVKM. The CDR3 totals 14 residues. This clonotype was obtained from an adult in good health. The chain employs TRBV28 and TRBJ1-2; 7 nucleotides agree with TRBD1. Sequences were derived from peripheral blood, sampled on day 0 of MenACWY control vaccination. The CDR3 spells CASSIWVQGHGYTF. The CDR3 bases are TGTGCCAGCAGTATATGGGTACAGGGGCATGGCTACACCTTC.